This T cell receptor (beta chain) derives from a study of T-cell memory formation after mild COVID-19. Turning to the study itself: Clusters of TCRs were largely donor specific. Study-level results: Balance between CD4 and CD8 was seen in clones contracting day 15 to 85, and a CD4+ lean was seen in later expanders.

This clonotype was counted at least ten times. Its cognate antigen is unknown. It was 5'RACE with constant-segment primers that produced the TCR alpha and TCR beta cDNA libraries, which carried sample barcodes and UMIs. A single record per CDR3 protein comes from TCRdb applying MiXCR to the 5' RACE reads. The sample includes about 560,000 distinct CDR3 sequences, roughly 17% of them seen just once. Specimen: PBMCs or a T cell subset sorted from them (not recorded which). This receptor was identified in an adult woman who had mild COVID-19 (a few samples of this study predate the infection). Cell type and time point are not known.

The CDR3 DNA sequence: TGTGCCAGCAGCCCGGGACAGGGGCCTGAAGCTTTCTTT. Amino acid sequence: CASSPGQGPEAFF. The chain has TRBV12-3 or TRBV12-4 and TRBJ1-1, with 10 bases aligning to TRBD1. Trimming at V came to 6 bases and at J to 6 bases, leaving 4 bases not matched to a gene. The CDR3 totals 13 residues.